This entry lists 29 T cell receptor beta chains sequenced from one sample in a study of T cell responses to AZD1222 COVID-19 vaccine. Clones were read by immunoSEQ multiplex PCR, and TCRdb kept only the in-frame ones, dropping some. Seen here are about 64,000 clones, around nine tenths observed once, and the top ten hold 6.3%. The input for sequencing was peripheral blood, taken 28 days after the second dose of the MenACWY control vaccine. The receptor set was obtained from an adult who received the MenACWY meningococcal vaccine as a control.

V gene TRBV27 combines with J gene TRBJ1-1; 7 positions agree with TRBD1. Germline V CDR1 and CDR2: MNHEY, SMNVEV (reference sequence). J lost 2 bases, V lost 2 bases, and 2 bases had no gene match. This CDR3 has 14 residues. CDR3 sequence reads: CASSLPGGNTEAFF. CDR3 coding DNA: TGTGCCAGCAGTTTACCAGGGGGTAACACTGAAGCTTTCTTT.

The V gene is TRBV5-6, the J gene TRBJ2-2; D is perhaps TRBD1 (5 bases). Trimming left V 0 bases short and J 7 bases short, with 10 bases between. The CDR3 is 14 residues long. Germline V gene lookup returns CDR1 SGHDT and CDR2 YYEEEE. CDR3: CASSLAQGVGELFF. DNA of the CDR3: TGTGCCAGCAGCTTGGCCCAGGGTGTCGGGGAGCTGTTTTTT. The variable domain in full, with the rest retrieved from reference TRBV5-6 and TRBJ2-2, is DAGVTQSPTHLIKTRGQQVTLRCSPKSGHDTVSWYQQALGQGPQFIFQYYEEEERQRGNFPDRFSGHQFPNYSSELNVNALLLGDSALYLCASSLAQGVGELFFGEGSRLTVL.

This chain connects TRBV7-9 to TRBJ2-1; either TRBD1 or TRBD2 may supply D (5 bases each). The CDR3 extends over 13 amino acids. V dropped 2 bases and J dropped 6 bases, with 8 bases sitting between them. Germline V gene sequence: CDR1 SEHNR, CDR2 FQNEAQ (reference sequence). The CDR3 is CASSLRDANEQFF. In nucleotides, the CDR3 is TGTGCCAGCAGCTTAAGGGACGCCAATGAGCAGTTCTTC.

V and J are TRBV6-2 or TRBV6-3 and TRBJ2-7; perhaps TRBD2 as D (5 bases). The germline V and J ends were trimmed by 1 base and 7 bases, with 8 bases remaining between them. The germline CDR1 and CDR2 sequences are MNHEY and SVGEGT. The CDR3 runs 12 residues. The CDR3: CASSYFGEEQYF. The CDR3 DNA follows: TGTGCCAGCAGTTACTTCGGGGAGGAGCAGTACTTC.

CDR3 in DNA: TGTGCCAGCTCGTCACAGGGGGAGAATGAGCAGTTCTTC. Protein sequence: CASSSQGENEQFF. The J gene is TRBJ2-1, the V gene TRBV11-2, with 8 bases matching TRBD1. J was trimmed by 7 bases and V by 8 bases; bases with no gene match: 7. The germline V gene has CDR1 SGHAT and CDR2 FQNNGV. The CDR3 sequence is 13 residues long.

This chain connects TRBV4-2 to TRBJ2-2; TRBD1 aligns across 7 bases. The CDR3 extends over 16 amino acids. Germline CDR1 LGHNA, CDR2 YNFKEQ. V lost 4 bases, J lost 1 base, and 6 bases stayed unmatched. For the CDR3, the DNA is TGTGCCAGCAGCCCGGCGACAGGGCAGAACACCGGGGAGCTGTTTTTT. This gives the protein CASSPATGQNTGELFF.

This rearrangement joins TRBV19 to TRBJ2-6; the D call may be TRBD1 or TRBD2 (5 bases each). There are 16 residues in the CDR3. The germline V and J ends were trimmed by 4 bases and 0 bases, with 10 bases remaining between them. Germline CDR1 LNHDA, CDR2 SQIVND (reference sequence). This CDR3 reads CASSNKGPSGANVLTF. The CDR3 region has the DNA TGTGCCAGTAGTAATAAGGGACCCTCTGGGGCCAACGTCCTGACTTTC.

The chain uses TRBV20-1 and TRBJ2-1; D call uncertain. The V and J ends lost 7 bases and 10 bases respectively, with 11 bases between them. CDR1 DFQATT and CDR2 SNEGSKA come from the germline V gene (reference sequence). CDR3 length: 10 amino acids. CDR3 sequence (DNA): TGCAGTGGGCTGATGGTCGAGCAGTTCTTC. This encodes CSGLMVEQFF.

The chain carries TRBV6-2 or TRBV6-3 and TRBJ2-7; 7 bases map to TRBD1. Looked up from germline, CDR1 is MNHEY and CDR2 is SVGEGT. Trimming took 0 bases from V and 6 from J; bases not matched to a gene: 2. This CDR3 has 13 amino acids. DNA of the CDR3: TGTGCCAGCAGTTACTCGAGACAGGGCGAGCAGTACTTC. As protein: CASSYSRQGEQYF.

This clone was recorded once. The chain employs TRBV19 and TRBJ2-3; D possibly corresponds to TRBD2 (6 bases). CDR3 length: 13 amino acids. V dropped 9 bases and J dropped 2 bases, with 12 bases sitting between them. The germline CDR1 and CDR2 sequences are LNHDA and SQIVND (reference sequence). CDR3 protein: CASATSLTDTQYF. The CDR3 DNA is TGTGCCAGCGCTACTAGCCTCACAGATACGCAGTATTTT.

The chain uses TRBV27 and TRBJ2-2; 7 nucleotides align to TRBD2. V lost 5 bases and J lost 0; bases outside the gene matches: 12. CDR1 is MNHEY and CDR2 is SMNVEV in the germline V gene (reference sequence). This CDR3 spans 18 amino acids. The CDR3 region has the DNA TGTGCCAGCAGTCGACGTGGAGCGGGATCCGCGAACACCGGGGAGCTGTTTTTT. It encodes CASSRRGAGSANTGELFF.

This clone was seen only once. The rearrangement joins TRBV5-1 to TRBJ2-7; D ambiguous. V lost 2 bases to trimming and J lost 3 bases, with 12 bases between them. The germline V gene has CDR1 SGHRS and CDR2 YFSETQ. CDR3 size: 14 residues. This chain's CDR3 is CASSLFEAFYEQYF. DNA of the CDR3: TGCGCCAGCAGCTTATTTGAAGCCTTCTACGAGCAGTACTTC.

Of note for this clone: Within the sample, other DNA sequences also encode this same CDR3. The chain combines TRBV18 with TRBJ1-1; D is unclear. The CDR3 totals 13 residues. V dropped 2 bases and J dropped 2 bases, with 6 bases sitting between them. From germline, CDR1 is KGHSH and CDR2 LQKENI. The DNA of the CDR3 is TGTGCCAGCTCACCAGGGGAAAACACTGAAGCTTTCTTT. Translating gives CASSPGENTEAFF.

This clone has a single count. This chain connects TRBV10-3 to TRBJ1-1, with 8 bases aligning to TRBD1. The length of the CDR3 is 13 residues. Losses at the gene ends were 6 bases for V and 2 bases for J; bases not matched to a gene: 2. The germline gives CDR1 ENHRY, CDR2 SYGVKD. The CDR3 nucleotides read TGTGCCATCAGGGACAGGGTCAACACTGAAGCTTTCTTT. It yields the protein CAIRDRVNTEAFF.

The chain combines TRBV4-3 with TRBJ2-1, with a possible D match to TRBD2 (5 bases). CDR1 LGHNA and CDR2 YSLEER come from the germline V gene. This CDR3 contains 12 residues. Trimming shortened V by 4 bases and J by 6 bases, and 7 bases separated the two germline ends. CDR3 sequence (DNA): TGCGCCAGCAGCCGAACTAGCAATGAGCAGTTCTTC. Its protein product is CASSRTSNEQFF.

The chain joins TRBV19 to TRBJ2-2, with 7 bases that match TRBD2. The CDR3 is 13 amino acids. V lost 7 bases, J lost 4 bases, and 3 bases stayed unmatched. Looked up from germline, CDR1 is LNHDA and CDR2 is SQIVND (reference sequence). The CDR3 loop is CASTWEGTGELFF. The CDR3 DNA sequence: TGTGCCAGTACTTGGGAGGGCACCGGGGAGCTGTTTTTT.

The V gene is TRBV24-1, the J gene TRBJ1-5, with D perhaps matching TRBD1 (5 bases). Germline lookup yields CDR1 KGHDR and CDR2 SFDVKD. V lost 10 bases to trimming and J lost 7 bases, with 13 bases between them. This CDR3 contains 12 residues. CDR3 nucleotides: TGTGCCACTTCACTAGCAGGGCAGCCCCAGCATTTT. It translates to CATSLAGQPQHF.

The chain carries TRBV11-2 and TRBJ1-1, with a possible D match to TRBD1 (5 bases). Germline CDR1 and CDR2: SGHAT and FQNNGV. Trimming removed 5 bases from V and 8 bases from J, with 18 bases in between. This CDR3 has 14 amino acids. The CDR3 DNA reads TGTGCCAGCAGCAACTTAGATCCCAGGGAAGAAGCTTTCTTT. It encodes CASSNLDPREEAFF. Variable domain in full (rest from reference TRBV11-2 and TRBJ1-1): EAGVAQSPRYKIIEKRQSVAFWCNPISGHATLYWYQQILGQGPKLLIQFQNNGVVDDSQLPKDRFSAERLKGVDSTLKIQPAKLEDSAVYLCASSNLDPREEAFFGQGTRLTVV.

The CDR3 region has the DNA TGTGCCAGCACCCCGGACGGGAATCAGCCCCAGCATTTT. As protein: CASTPDGNQPQHF. This chain connects TRBV12-3 or TRBV12-4 to TRBJ1-5; D remains unclear. Trimming stripped 7 bases from V and 4 bases from J, with 11 bases between. The CDR3 spans 13 residues.

The chain links TRBV19 to TRBJ1-4; D might be TRBD1 (6 bases). This CDR3 has 14 amino acids. Looked up from germline, CDR1 is LNHDA and CDR2 is SQIVND (reference sequence). Deletions cut 7 bases from V and 2 bases from J, with 11 bases between. The CDR3 here is CASKEGGTNEKLFF. CDR3 bases: TGTGCCAGTAAGGAAGGGGGGACTAATGAAAAACTGTTTTTT.

This clone showed up just a few times. The chain combines TRBV18 with TRBJ2-7, with TRBD2 matching over 12 bases. Per germline, CDR1 KGHSH and CDR2 LQKENI. After removal of 3 bases from V and 5 bases from J, the junction contained 2 bases not matched to a gene. CDR3 size: 14 residues. Here the CDR3 DNA reads TGTGCCAGCTCACCGACTAGCGGGAGTAACGAGCAGTACTTC. Translating gives CASSPTSGSNEQYF.

The chain employs TRBV9 and TRBJ1-2, with D unclear. Trimming pared 4 bases from V and 7 bases from J, leaving 14 bases between. The germline V gene has CDR1 SGDLS and CDR2 YYNGEE. The CDR3 has 13 residues. The CDR3, as DNA: TGTGCCAGCAGCCCCCGGACGGCCGGTGGCTACACCTTC. Residues: CASSPRTAGGYTF.

In its sample, this clone was seen once. The chain recombines TRBV11-2 with TRBJ1-6, with 8 bases that match TRBD1. Germline assignment: CDR1 SGHAT and CDR2 FQNNGV. V shed 0 bases and J 8 bases; nucleotides not matched to a gene: 0. CDR3 length: 14 amino acids. The CDR3 nucleotides read TGTGCCAGCAGCTTAGAGGACAGGGATTCACCCCTCCACTTT. The encoded protein is CASSLEDRDSPLHF.

The chain couples TRBV6-1 to TRBJ2-7; 7 bases are shared with TRBD1. Unmatched junction bases numbered 3, after V lost 2 bases and J lost 5 bases. Germline V lookup: CDR1 MNHNS, CDR2 SASEGT. This CDR3 contains 13 residues. CDR3 sequence reads: CASSERGPDEQYF. DNA for the CDR3: TGTGCCAGCAGTGAAAGGGGGCCGGACGAGCAGTACTTC.

The chain uses TRBV11-2 and TRBJ1-3; D possibly corresponds to TRBD1 (5 bases). Deletions cut 4 bases from V and 0 bases from J, with 13 bases between. This CDR3 comprises 16 residues. Germline lookup yields CDR1 SGHAT and CDR2 FQNNGV. The CDR3 DNA reads TGTGCCAGCAGCTCTTACGGGGGGAGCTCTGGAAACACCATATATTTT. Translating gives CASSSYGGSSGNTIYF.

The chain employs TRBV3-1 (or the pseudogene TRBV3-2) and TRBJ2-1, with 9 bases that match TRBD1. Trimming removed 6 bases from V and 8 bases from J; junction bases left unmatched: 5. The CDR3 spans 13 residues. Germline loops: CDR1 LGHDT, CDR2 YNNKEL (reference sequence). The CDR3 spells CASRQGATYEQFF. The CDR3 nucleotides are TGTGCCAGCAGACAGGGGGCTACATATGAGCAGTTCTTC.

V and J are TRBV7-9 and TRBJ1-1; no clear D gene. Germline CDR1 is SEHNR and CDR2 is FQNEAQ (reference sequence). Trimming cost V 3 bases and J 1 base, with 3 bases left between them. This CDR3 is built from 12 residues. CDR3 DNA: TGTGCCAGCAGCTTCGAGAACACTGAAGCTTTCTTT. The encoded protein is CASSFENTEAFF.

The rearrangement uses TRBV6-6 and TRBJ1-2; D is perhaps TRBD1 (6 bases). There are 13 residues in the CDR3. Trimming shortened V by 7 bases and J by 8 bases, and 17 bases separated the two germline ends. Per the germline V gene, CDR1 is MNHNY and CDR2 is SVGAGI (reference sequence). In DNA form, the CDR3 reads TGTGCCAGCATCCAAGGGGGGGTTCAGGGCTACACCTTC. Protein sequence: CASIQGGVQGYTF.

The chain uses TRBV5-1 and TRBJ2-7; TRBD1 or TRBD2 may be the D gene (6 bases each). Germline V lookup: CDR1 SGHRS, CDR2 YFSETQ. The germline V and J ends were trimmed by 0 bases and 3 bases, with 13 bases remaining between them. This CDR3 is built from 15 residues. Here the CDR3 DNA reads TGCGCCAGCAGCTTGGGGGGGGCGACCCTCTACGAGCAGTACTTC. It is translated as CASSLGGATLYEQYF.